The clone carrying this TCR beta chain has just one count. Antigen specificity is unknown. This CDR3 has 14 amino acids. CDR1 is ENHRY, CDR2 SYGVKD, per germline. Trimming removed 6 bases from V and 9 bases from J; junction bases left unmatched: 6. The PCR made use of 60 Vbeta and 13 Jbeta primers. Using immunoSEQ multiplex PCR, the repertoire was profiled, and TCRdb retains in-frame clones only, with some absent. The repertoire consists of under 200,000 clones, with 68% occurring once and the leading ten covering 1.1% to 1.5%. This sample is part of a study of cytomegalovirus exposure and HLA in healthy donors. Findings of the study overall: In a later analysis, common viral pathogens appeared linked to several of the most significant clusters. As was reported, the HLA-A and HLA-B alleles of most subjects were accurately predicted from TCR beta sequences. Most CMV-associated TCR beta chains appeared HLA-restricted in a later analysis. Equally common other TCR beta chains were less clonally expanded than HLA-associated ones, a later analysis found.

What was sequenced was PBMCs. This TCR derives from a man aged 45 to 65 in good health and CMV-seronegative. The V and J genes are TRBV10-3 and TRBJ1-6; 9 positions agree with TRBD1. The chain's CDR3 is CAIRQQGAGSPLHF. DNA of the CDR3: TGTGCCATCAGGCAACAGGGGGCCGGTTCACCCCTCCACTTT.